This T cell receptor beta chain was captured by sequencing in a study of blood T cell repertoires in COVID-19. For the study at large: Sample material is recorded as cDNA or gDNA derived from T cells, B-cell-depleted T cells, or PBMCs.

Original processing methods: Amplification with reference gene primers provided the estimates of nucleated cell counts. Sequencing was performed with immunoSEQ multiplex PCR; in TCRdb, only in-frame clones are kept and a portion is missing. That table gives V, J and clone size, and the DNA gave D and trimming. The sample lists 100,000 to 150,000 clones, more than 75% occurring once. Sequenced material: peripheral blood. This clonotype was obtained from a woman between 65 and 79 years old with acute or convalescent COVID-19.

CDR3 sequence reads: CASSPLGAGPLAKNIQYF. The CDR3 region has the DNA TGTGCCAGCAGTCCTTTGGGAGCGGGCCCTCTAGCCAAAAACATTCAGTACTTC. V usage is TRBV28 and J usage is TRBJ2-4; D perhaps matches TRBD2 (6 bases). V was clipped by 5 bases and J by 0 bases, with 20 bases between them. There are 18 residues in the CDR3. CDR1 and CDR2 from the germline V gene are MDHEN and SYDVKM.